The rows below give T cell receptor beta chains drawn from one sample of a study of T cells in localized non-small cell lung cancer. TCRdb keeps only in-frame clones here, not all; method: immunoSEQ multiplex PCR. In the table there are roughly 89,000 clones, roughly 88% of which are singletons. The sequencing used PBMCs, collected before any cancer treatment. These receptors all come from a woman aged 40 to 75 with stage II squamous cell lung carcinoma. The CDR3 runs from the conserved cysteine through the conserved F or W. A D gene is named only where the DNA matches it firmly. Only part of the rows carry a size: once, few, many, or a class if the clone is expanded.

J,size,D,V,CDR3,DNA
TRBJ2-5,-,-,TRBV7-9,CASSLSETQYF,TGTGCCAGCAGCTTAAGCGAGACCCAGTACTTC
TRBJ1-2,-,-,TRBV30,CAWSPPGRSNRYGYTF,TGTGCCTGGAGTCCCCCGGGAAGATCAAATCGCTATGGCTACACCTTC
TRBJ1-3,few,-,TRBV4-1,CASSHTAGPAPGNTIYF,TGCGCCAGCAGCCACACCGCGGGCCCGGCGCCTGGAAACACCATATATTTT
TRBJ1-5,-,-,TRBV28,CASRVRQGRIEGNQPQHF,TGTGCCAGCAGGGTGCGCCAGGGTAGGATTGAGGGCAATCAGCCCCAGCATTTT
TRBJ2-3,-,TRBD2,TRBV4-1,CASSQVLAGGTDTQYF,TGCGCCAGCAGCCAGGTGCTAGCGGGAGGGACAGATACGCAGTATTTT
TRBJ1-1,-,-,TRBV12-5,CASLRAPGTEAFF,TGTGCTAGCTTAAGGGCCCCGGGCACTGAAGCTTTCTTT
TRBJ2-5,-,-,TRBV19,CASSIRETQYF,TGTGCCAGTAGTATTCGTGAGACCCAGTACTTC
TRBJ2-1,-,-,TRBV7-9,CASSFGTALSYNEQFF,TGTGCCAGCAGTTTCGGGACTGCCCTCTCCTACAATGAGCAGTTCTTC
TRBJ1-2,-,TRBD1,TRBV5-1,CASSLRPGQGAVRNYGYTF,TGCGCCAGCAGCTTGAGGCCCGGACAGGGGGCGGTACGCAACTATGGCTACACCTTC
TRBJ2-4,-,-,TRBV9,CASSVGAVLDIQYF,TGTGCCAGCAGCGTAGGGGCCGTATTGGACATTCAGTACTTC
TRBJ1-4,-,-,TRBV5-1,CASSLEGRGFSRPNEKLFF,TGCGCCAGCAGCTTGGAAGGCAGGGGATTTTCGAGGCCTAATGAAAAACTGTTTTTT
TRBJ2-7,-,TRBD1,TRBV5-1,CASSLNPGTVAYEQYF,TGCGCCAGCAGCTTAAACCCCGGGACAGTAGCCTACGAGCAGTACTTC
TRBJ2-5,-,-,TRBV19,CASSILLVNREDQETQYF,TGTGCCAGTAGTATTCTTTTGGTCAACAGGGAGGACCAAGAGACCCAGTACTTC
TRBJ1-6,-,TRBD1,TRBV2,CASSLQGGGSPLHF,TGTGCCAGCAGTCTACAGGGGGGAGGTTCACCCCTCCACTTT
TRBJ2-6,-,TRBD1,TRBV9,CASSVELDRGLSGANVLTF,TGTGCCAGCAGCGTAGAACTGGACAGGGGGCTGTCTGGGGCCAACGTCCTGACTTTC
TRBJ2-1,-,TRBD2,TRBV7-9,CASSLYGRGTGGNEQFF,TGTGCCAGCAGCTTATACGGCCGGGGGACGGGGGGAAATGAGCAGTTCTTC
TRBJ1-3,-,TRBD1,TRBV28,CASSFLRQGSGNTIYF,TGTGCCAGCAGTTTCTTACGACAGGGTAGTGGAAACACCATATATTTT
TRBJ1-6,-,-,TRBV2,CASSGRGNSPLHF,TGTGCCAGCAGTGGCAGGGGTAATTCACCCCTCCACTTT
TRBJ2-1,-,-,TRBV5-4,CASSLPLGGPNEQFF,TGTGCCAGCAGCTTGCCACTAGGGGGACCCAATGAGCAGTTCTTC
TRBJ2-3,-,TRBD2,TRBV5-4,CASSVSGGAQNTQYF,TGTGCCAGCAGCGTTAGCGGGGGGGCCCAAAATACGCAGTATTTT
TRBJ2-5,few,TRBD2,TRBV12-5,CASGPGGGTETQYF,TGTGCTAGTGGTCCCGGGGGGGGGACGGAGACCCAGTACTTC
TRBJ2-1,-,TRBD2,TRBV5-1,CASSAATRSGGDNEQFF,TGCGCCAGCAGCGCGGCGACTAGGAGCGGGGGGGACAATGAGCAGTTCTTC
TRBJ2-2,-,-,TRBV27,CASRLRQTNTGELFF,TGTGCCAGCAGACTCAGACAGACGAACACCGGGGAGCTGTTTTTT
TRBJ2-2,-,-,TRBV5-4,CASSLAGKNTGELFF,TGTGCCAGCAGCTTGGCTGGCAAAAACACCGGGGAGCTGTTTTTT
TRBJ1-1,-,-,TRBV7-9,CASSSNPGSTEAFF,TGTGCCAGCAGCTCAAACCCCGGTAGCACTGAAGCTTTCTTT
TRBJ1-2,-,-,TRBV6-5,CASSKTLDWRYGYTF,TGTGCCAGCAGTAAGACACTTGACTGGAGGTATGGCTACACCTTC
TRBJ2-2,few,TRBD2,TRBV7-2,CASSLGLAGVTGELFF,TGTGCCAGCAGCTTAGGACTAGCGGGTGTAACCGGGGAGCTGTTTTTT
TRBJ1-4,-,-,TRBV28,CASSPGATNEKLFF,TGTGCCAGCAGTCCAGGGGCGACTAATGAAAAACTGTTTTTT
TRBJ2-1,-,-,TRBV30,CAWKGEKSYNEQFF,TGTGCCTGGAAGGGGGAGAAGAGCTACAATGAGCAGTTCTTC
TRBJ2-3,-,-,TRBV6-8,CASSGRVDAQYF,TGTGCCAGCTCCGGTAGGGTCGACGCGCAGTATTTT
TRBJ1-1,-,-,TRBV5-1,CASSLGGGLRDTEAFF,TGCGCCAGCAGCTTGGGTGGGGGTTTAAGGGACACTGAAGCTTTCTTT
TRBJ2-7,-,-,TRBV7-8,CASSLVGLASYEQYF,TGTGCCAGCAGCTTAGTAGGGCTAGCGAGCTACGAGCAGTACTTC
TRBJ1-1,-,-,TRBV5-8,CASSLIAGYGNTEAFF,TGTGCCAGCAGCTTGATAGCGGGGTACGGGAACACTGAAGCTTTCTTT
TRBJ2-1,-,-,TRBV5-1,CASSLGLGLHNEQFF,TGCGCCAGCAGCTTGGGGCTGGGACTCCACAATGAGCAGTTCTTC